This record covers a single T cell receptor beta chain. The V gene's germline CDR1 is ENHRY and CDR2 SYGVKD. CDR3 length equals 16 residues. Trimming cost V 11 bases and J 3 bases, with 22 bases left between them. The data were taken from a study of radiation and T cells in renal cell carcinoma. The data were produced by immunoSEQ multiplex PCR, yet TCRdb's version contains in-frame clones alone and is incomplete. The repertoire has about 120,000 clones, 81% of them found once; the top ten carry roughly 6%. Time point indicated: blood 2 weeks post-SBRT. Treatment noted: 15 Gy SBRT to primary tumor, nephrectomy 4 weeks later.

The chain combines TRBV10-3 with TRBJ2-2; tentatively, D is TRBD1 or TRBD2 (6 bases each). The receptor was derived from a man in his fifties with renal cell carcinoma. The material sequenced was blood, taken from a patient whose treatment included radiotherapy and nephrectomy. The CDR3 DNA follows: TGTGCCGCCCTCCCCGTTTGGGGGGCGGACACCGGGGAGCTGTTTTTT. Encoded protein: CAALPVWGADTGELFF.